The entry below gives a single T cell receptor beta chain sequence along with its context. This clonotype was seen more than once but under ten times. What antigen it recognizes has not been identified. One base away there is no much larger clone; base qualities are not given. The donors were roughly 40 Caucasian individuals from Russia, aged roughly 6 to 100 years, who were systemically healthy. Each donor gave around 9.5 milliliters of peripheral blood, collected into EDTA-treated Vacutainer tubes. Ficoll-Paque density-gradient centrifugation was used to isolate PBMCs, with at least 7 million per sample. Trizol reagent was used to extract total RNA from the PBMCs, yielding at least 6 micrograms per sample. The percentages of naive CD45RAhigh/CD27high T cells were determined by flow cytometry on a PBMC aliquot from every donor. This sample stems from a study of blood T cells in healthy people across ages (dated by TCRdb to about 2015). In terms of the full investigation: In model experiments, template switching captured about one uniquely barcoded TCR beta cDNA molecule for every two T cells. To avoid experimental bias, donors of different ages were spread randomly across the sequencing lanes. Donors were grouped into four age groups: young (average 16 years), middle-aged (39), aged (roughly 67) and long-lived (approximately 75). The study analyzed two additional independent replicas of 1 million unique cDNA reads from the same blood draw for two donors, one aged 18 to 29 and one aged 80 or older. To track age-related changes in TCR beta repertoire diversity, the study relied on deep sequencing normalized with unique cDNA molecular identifiers.

Findings and caveats that apply to the study as a whole: The long-lived group showed more naive CD4+ T cells, fewer expanded clones and increased TCR diversity than the aged group, suggesting age selection. Donor CMV infection status was unknown, potentially confounding age-related changes in expanded clonotypes. A strong correlation was found between observed TCR beta diversity and the percentage of naive T cells measured by flow cytometry. Observed TCR beta diversity per million T cells fell roughly linearly with age, and a significant reduction was already apparent by age around 36. Because profiling used bulk unsorted PBMCs, naive and antigen-experienced compartments could not be compared conclusively. Estimates of total diversity based on one million sequenced T cells were regarded as lower bounds and as underestimates.

Libraries came from 5' RACE. Reads for this sample came from an Illumina HiSeq 2500. A second about 7 to 11 cycle PCR used a sample-barcoded 5' primer and a J-beta primer mix. Each TCR beta cDNA molecule received a unique molecular identifier from a template-switch 5' adaptor carrying 12 random nucleotides. Each sample yielded at least 2.5 million CDR3-containing paired-end reads. First-strand cDNA was synthesized from all RNA with the Mint cDNA synthesis kit, primed by a TRBC-specific oligonucleotide. Following uracil-DNA glycosylase treatment, all cDNA underwent a first 18-cycle PCR with the universal primers M1SS and BC2_uni_R. The paper's data handling went like this. For normalization, 1 million high-quality reads, each with a distinct molecular identifier, were randomly selected from each sample. Reads with shared molecular identifiers were discarded instead of being binned into consensus sequences. MiTCR, set to a Q25 quality threshold and the strictest error-elimination algorithm, was used for CDR3 identification, clonotype clustering and error correction. A nonparametric unseen species model with Euler transformation was used to estimate a lower bound on total TCR beta diversity. The public reads were reprocessed in TCRdb via fastp at Q25 and MiXCR, keeping in-frame beta chains. Entries that share a CDR3 protein sequence are merged under the most common genes and DNA. The V and J calls and clone size are TCRdb's, not the authors'. A total of about 570,000 distinct CDR3 sequences appear in this sample, about 25% of them only once. 18% of the sample is in the top ten clones.

The clonotype was recovered from a woman between 70 and 85 years old in good health. The source material was blood.

The CDR3 loop reads CASSGGENVLAKNIQYF. The bases read TGTGCCAGCAGTGGGGGGGAGAACGTCCTAGCCAAAAACATTCAGTACTTC. Rearrangement joined TRBV6-4 to TRBJ2-4, with TRBD2 as a weak D call on 6 bases. Sequences MRHNA (CDR1) and SNTAGT (CDR2) are obtained from the germline V gene. V drops 4 bases and J drops 0 bases, leaving 16 bases in between. Including cysteine and phenylalanine, the CDR3 has 17 amino acids. The kept DNA is CDR3 alone, 51 bases in frame from the first base.